These T cell receptor beta chains were read from a single sample in a study of blood T cell repertoires in COVID-19. Measured with immunoSEQ multiplex PCR; TCRdb has only the in-frame clones, and not every one. The data show tens of thousands of clones, 85% to 90% seen once. The specimen sequenced was peripheral blood. Receptors originate from a man between 25 and 39 years old with active or convalescent COVID-19. The CDR3 runs from the conserved cysteine through the conserved F or W. Each record gives: V gene, J gene, clone size, CDR3 length, D gene, CDR3 protein, CDR3 DNA. The D gene is left open where the match is weak. Only part of the rows carry a size: once, few, many, or a class if the clone is expanded.

V gene: TRBV23-1
J gene: TRBJ1-1
clone size: NA
CDR3 length: 13
D gene: TRBD1
CDR3 protein: CASIDRDRVLTFF
CDR3 DNA: TGCGCCAGCATTGACCGGGACAGGGTCTTGACTTTCTTT

V gene: TRBV7-2
J gene: TRBJ1-6
clone size: once
CDR3 length: 20
D gene: TRBD1
CDR3 protein: CASSLALTGEGSSYNSPLHF
CDR3 DNA: TGTGCCAGCAGCTTAGCCTTGACAGGGGAGGGTTCCTCCTATAATTCACCCCTCCACTTT

V gene: TRBV29-1
J gene: TRBJ1-1
clone size: few
CDR3 length: 15
D gene: NA
CDR3 protein: CSVEDRVKVGAEAFF
CDR3 DNA: TGCAGCGTTGAAGACAGGGTGAAGGTTGGTGCTGAAGCTTTCTTT

V gene: TRBV4-1
J gene: TRBJ1-4
clone size: NA
CDR3 length: 15
D gene: NA
CDR3 protein: CASSQGNSRVLGLFF
CDR3 DNA: TGCGCCAGCAGCCAAGGCAACTCCAGGGTTTTAGGTCTGTTTTTT

V gene: TRBV5-1
J gene: TRBJ1-1
clone size: NA
CDR3 length: 15
D gene: NA
CDR3 protein: CASSLRTALNTEAFF
CDR3 DNA: TGCGCCAGCAGCCTTCGGACAGCTCTGAACACTGAAGCTTTCTTT

V gene: TRBV7-9
J gene: TRBJ1-2
clone size: NA
CDR3 length: 14
D gene: NA
CDR3 protein: CASSFGGGNYGYTF
CDR3 DNA: TGTGCCAGCAGCTTTGGAGGAGGAAACTATGGCTACACCTTC

V gene: TRBV25-1
J gene: TRBJ1-1
clone size: NA
CDR3 length: 12
D gene: NA
CDR3 protein: CASSDRGPEAFF
CDR3 DNA: TGTGCCAGCAGTGACAGGGGCCCTGAAGCTTTCTTT

V gene: TRBV7-6
J gene: TRBJ2-3
clone size: NA
CDR3 length: 14
D gene: TRBD2
CDR3 protein: CASSTGLAGDTQYF
CDR3 DNA: TGTGCCAGCAGCACCGGACTAGCGGGCGATACGCAGTATTTT

V gene: TRBV5-1
J gene: TRBJ2-2
clone size: few
CDR3 length: 14
D gene: NA
CDR3 protein: CASSLGEKTGELFF
CDR3 DNA: TGCGCCAGCAGCTTGGGTGAGAAAACCGGGGAGCTGTTTTTT

V gene: TRBV7-8
J gene: TRBJ1-1
clone size: NA
CDR3 length: 15
D gene: TRBD1
CDR3 protein: CASSKDRGGDTEAFF
CDR3 DNA: TGTGCCAGCAGCAAGGACAGGGGCGGGGACACTGAAGCTTTCTTT

V gene: TRBV10-1
J gene: TRBJ2-6
clone size: NA
CDR3 length: 17
D gene: TRBD1
CDR3 protein: CASSGQGAQVGANVLTF
CDR3 DNA: TGCGCCAGCAGTGGGCAGGGGGCGCAAGTCGGGGCCAACGTCCTGACTTTC

V gene: TRBV18
J gene: TRBJ1-1
clone size: NA
CDR3 length: 16
D gene: TRBD1
CDR3 protein: CASSPLTGGQNTEAFF
CDR3 DNA: TGTGCCAGCTCACCATTGACAGGGGGCCAAAACACTGAAGCTTTCTTT

V gene: TRBV19
J gene: TRBJ2-1
clone size: NA
CDR3 length: 16
D gene: TRBD2
CDR3 protein: CASSKLAGRNYNEQFF
CDR3 DNA: TGTGCCAGTAGTAAACTAGCGGGGAGAAATTACAATGAGCAGTTCTTC

V gene: TRBV10-1
J gene: TRBJ2-7
clone size: NA
CDR3 length: 13
D gene: NA
CDR3 protein: CASSEYTSYEQYF
CDR3 DNA: TGCGCCAGCAGTGAATACACCTCCTACGAGCAGTACTTC

V gene: TRBV3-1/TRBV3-2
J gene: TRBJ1-4
clone size: NA
CDR3 length: 12
D gene: NA
CDR3 protein: CASSLAGEKLFF
CDR3 DNA: TGTGCCAGCAGCCTTGCGGGGGAAAAACTGTTTTTT

V gene: TRBV7-2
J gene: TRBJ2-1
clone size: NA
CDR3 length: 15
D gene: NA
CDR3 protein: CASSLARGRINEQFF
CDR3 DNA: TGTGCCAGCAGCTTAGCGCGGGGGCGTATAAATGAGCAGTTCTTC

V gene: TRBV4-2
J gene: TRBJ2-1
clone size: NA
CDR3 length: 19
D gene: TRBD1
CDR3 protein: CASSRDHRGLARSYNEQFF
CDR3 DNA: TGTGCCAGCAGCCGAGACCACAGGGGGCTTGCGAGGTCCTACAATGAGCAGTTCTTC

V gene: TRBV10-2
J gene: TRBJ1-1
clone size: NA
CDR3 length: 12
D gene: NA
CDR3 protein: CASSGANTEAFF
CDR3 DNA: TGCGCCAGCAGTGGGGCGAACACTGAAGCTTTCTTT

V gene: TRBV19
J gene: TRBJ1-2
clone size: NA
CDR3 length: 16
D gene: NA
CDR3 protein: CASSISPGTARNGYTF
CDR3 DNA: TGTGCCAGTAGTATATCCCCCGGTACAGCTCGGAATGGCTACACCTTC

V gene: TRBV19
J gene: TRBJ1-1
clone size: NA
CDR3 length: 17
D gene: TRBD1
CDR3 protein: CASSKWLTGIMNTEAFF
CDR3 DNA: TGTGCCAGTAGTAAGTGGCTGACAGGGATCATGAACACTGAAGCTTTCTTT

V gene: TRBV19
J gene: TRBJ1-2
clone size: NA
CDR3 length: 14
D gene: TRBD1
CDR3 protein: CASSSRDREYGYTF
CDR3 DNA: TGTGCCAGTAGTAGCCGGGACAGGGAGTATGGCTACACCTTC

V gene: TRBV4-1
J gene: TRBJ2-1
clone size: once
CDR3 length: 13
D gene: NA
CDR3 protein: CASSPSSGNEQFF
CDR3 DNA: TGCGCCAGCAGCCCCAGCTCCGGGAATGAGCAGTTCTTC

V gene: TRBV9
J gene: TRBJ1-2
clone size: NA
CDR3 length: 16
D gene: TRBD1
CDR3 protein: CASSARTGGTLLGYTF
CDR3 DNA: TGTGCCAGCAGCGCACGGACAGGGGGCACTTTGCTCGGCTACACCTTC

V gene: TRBV19
J gene: TRBJ2-6
clone size: NA
CDR3 length: 18
D gene: TRBD1
CDR3 protein: CASRKETGGALGANVLTF
CDR3 DNA: TGTGCCAGTAGGAAGGAGACAGGGGGCGCGCTCGGGGCCAACGTCCTGACTTTC

V gene: TRBV25-1
J gene: TRBJ1-6
clone size: NA
CDR3 length: 12
D gene: NA
CDR3 protein: CASSQGNSPLHF
CDR3 DNA: TGTGCCAGCAGTCAGGGGAATTCACCCCTCCACTTT

V gene: TRBV4-2
J gene: TRBJ2-2
clone size: NA
CDR3 length: 16
D gene: TRBD2
CDR3 protein: CASSPSGTTHTGELFF
CDR3 DNA: TGTGCCAGCAGCCCATCCGGGACTACCCACACCGGGGAGCTGTTTTTT

V gene: TRBV10-3
J gene: TRBJ1-5
clone size: NA
CDR3 length: 14
D gene: TRBD1
CDR3 protein: CAISDRTGYQPQHF
CDR3 DNA: TGTGCCATCAGTGACAGGACAGGGTATCAGCCCCAGCATTTT

V gene: TRBV28
J gene: TRBJ1-2
clone size: NA
CDR3 length: 12
D gene: NA
CDR3 protein: CASTLGGNGYTF
CDR3 DNA: TGTGCCAGCACCCTCGGGGGGAATGGCTACACCTTC

V gene: TRBV12-3/TRBV12-4
J gene: TRBJ1-1
clone size: NA
CDR3 length: 13
D gene: NA
CDR3 protein: CASSLMANTEAFF
CDR3 DNA: TGTGCCAGCAGTTTAATGGCGAACACTGAAGCTTTCTTT

V gene: TRBV15
J gene: TRBJ2-2
clone size: NA
CDR3 length: 16
D gene: TRBD2
CDR3 protein: CATSRDKLAGAGELFF
CDR3 DNA: TGTGCCACCAGCAGAGACAAACTAGCGGGGGCCGGGGAGCTGTTTTTT

V gene: TRBV7-6
J gene: TRBJ1-2
clone size: NA
CDR3 length: 15
D gene: TRBD1
CDR3 protein: CASSLGFDRAEGYTF
CDR3 DNA: TGTGCCAGCAGCTTAGGATTCGACAGGGCGGAAGGCTACACCTTC

V gene: TRBV12-3/TRBV12-4
J gene: TRBJ1-5
clone size: NA
CDR3 length: 13
D gene: NA
CDR3 protein: CASSRQANQPQHF
CDR3 DNA: TGTGCCAGCAGCCGACAGGCCAATCAGCCCCAGCATTTT

V gene: TRBV29-1
J gene: TRBJ1-4
clone size: NA
CDR3 length: 11
D gene: NA
CDR3 protein: CSVRANEKLFF
CDR3 DNA: TGCAGCGTTAGAGCTAATGAAAAACTGTTTTTT

V gene: TRBV7-2
J gene: TRBJ1-5
clone size: NA
CDR3 length: 15
D gene: NA
CDR3 protein: CASSEQGLGNQPQHF
CDR3 DNA: TGTGCCAGCAGCGAACAGGGTCTGGGCAATCAGCCCCAGCATTTT

V gene: TRBV7-6
J gene: TRBJ2-5
clone size: once
CDR3 length: 14
D gene: TRBD2
CDR3 protein: CASSLGDYLETQYF
CDR3 DNA: TGTGCCAGCAGCTTAGGGGACTACCTGGAGACCCAGTACTTC

V gene: TRBV7-9
J gene: TRBJ2-1
clone size: NA
CDR3 length: 16
D gene: TRBD2
CDR3 protein: CASSSTRENPYNEQFF
CDR3 DNA: TGTGCCAGCAGCTCTACGCGGGAGAACCCCTACAATGAGCAGTTCTTC

V gene: TRBV2
J gene: TRBJ1-1
clone size: NA
CDR3 length: 15
D gene: TRBD1
CDR3 protein: CASSARGAMNTEAFF
CDR3 DNA: TGTGCCAGCAGTGCCAGGGGGGCAATGAACACTGAAGCTTTCTTT